This T cell receptor (beta chain) was documented in a study of cytomegalovirus exposure and HLA in healthy donors. Notes on the study in general: Analysis was carried out at a later point, and it linked a missense DCLRE1C variant to TCR beta V- and J-gene trimming.

The primer mix had 60 Vbeta and 13 Jbeta primers. Profiling relied on immunoSEQ multiplex PCR, and the TCRdb table lists in-frame clones only, not all of them. The sample comprises 70,000 to 90,000 clones, around three fifths of which are singletons, and approximately 16% rests with the top ten. This clone was seen a few times. Its antigen is currently unknown. Germline V gene data show CDR1 as MNHEY and CDR2 as SVGAGI. V lost 4 bases to trimming and J lost 6 bases, with 13 bases between them. The CDR3 sequence is 13 residues long. This receptor was obtained from a woman aged 40 to 50 in good health and CMV-seropositive. The chain carries TRBV6-5 and TRBJ2-7; D possibly corresponds to TRBD2 (5 bases). The sequenced material came from PBMCs. The CDR3: CASSSDTGGEQYF. Written as DNA, the CDR3 is TGTGCCAGCAGTTCTGACACCGGAGGCGAGCAGTACTTC.